The source of this TCR beta chain is a study of cytomegalovirus exposure and HLA in healthy donors (dated by TCRdb to 2017 to 2019). In the study overall: An earlier analysis of some 600 of the donors reported approximately 300 Gb of sequence data and 117 million unique TCR beta sequences obtained from around 180 million T cells. Roughly 300 gigabases of sequencing data and around 87 million unique TCR sequences were included in an early release covering around 650 HLA-typed donors. Of the roughly 400 genotyped donors, roughly 80% fell in the genetic ancestry cluster associated with self-reported Caucasian donors. The aim of the study was to test whether cataloging public T cell receptors could identify signatures of past pathogen exposure. The study profiled the T cell repertoires of about 720 subjects by immunosequencing and related them to cytomegalovirus serostatus. Along with the approximately 650-subject first cohort, a separate validation cohort of 120 different subjects was used. High-throughput TCR immunosequencing, statistical association of individual TCRs with disease status, and machine learning were combined to predict cytomegalovirus infection status. In a later analysis, previously published TCR beta repertoires from more than 500 donors were re-analyzed and high-resolution HLA genotyping was added so that TCR occurrence patterns could be studied. Rather than using new phenotypic data, the later analysis identified candidate immune exposures from TCR beta sequences and from how often those sequences occurred across donors. In an earlier analysis of 587 of the donors, high-throughput TCR beta sequencing was used to judge whether each TCR beta V gene segment behaved as functional or pseudogenic. Donor age, sex, ethnicity and CMV serostatus were compiled together with the repertoire data. Genome-wide SNP genotypes for about 55% of the 666 donors were used in a later genetic analysis, which treated that subset as a discovery cohort. Every discovery cohort repertoire had been produced on one sequencing platform. HLA typing covered class I and class II loci at four-digit resolution. The number of typed donors differed by locus: about 629-630 for A, B, C, DRB1 and DQB1; some 540 for DQA1; fewer than 610 for DPA1; and some 470 for DPB1. Four or five DR-DQ haplotypes were handled as single units for association and clustering because linkage in the cohort was strong. Among about 400 genotyped donors of the cohort, an average of roughly 230,000 unique TCR beta nucleotide sequences was sequenced per donor, of which approximately 19% were non-productive.

A note on this clone: Its antigen is not yet known. No base-level quality is on record; no much larger clone is a single base apart.

The cohort comprised 670 or so healthy bone marrow donors. At the time of sampling, all cohort members were nominally healthy, though unrecorded immune exposures were likely present. The donor was CMV seropositive and belonged to the group of about 290 seropositive cohort members. A peripheral blood sample was provided by each donor, and peripheral blood mononuclear cells were used for TCR beta sequencing. Genomic DNA was extracted from the blood cell samples with the Qiagen DNeasy Blood Extraction Kit. Its CDR3 holds 15 amino acids, cysteine through phenylalanine. The read is trimmed to its CDR3 DNA, 45 bases read in frame from base 1. Here V drops 2 bases and J drops 4 bases, and the junction holds 5 bases not matched to any gene. The CDR1 and CDR2 encoded by the germline V gene are SGHRS and YFSETQ. The library was built by means of the immunoSEQ multiplex PCR assay. The multiplex PCR relied on a mix of 60 forward primers for TCR Vbeta segments and 13 reverse primers for TCR Jbeta segments. The CDR3 region of rearranged TCR beta genes was amplified from genomic DNA by a multiplex PCR assay. Amplified TCR beta libraries were sequenced as 87-base-pair reads on the Illumina HiSeq System. The authors' analysis ran thus. Across the 700 or so repertoires, a later analysis counted 60 million to 90 million unique TCR beta chains, around 10 million of which were shared by at least two donors. Raw reads were error-corrected and collapsed into unique sequences with a nearest-neighbor algorithm that merged closely related sequences to remove PCR and sequencing errors. Alignment of CDR3 sequences to IMGT reference sequences was used to assign V, D and J gene segments. For a sequence to be retained, a match of at least six nucleotides to both a V gene segment and a J gene segment was required. Rearrangements were classified as productive when the CDR3 lacked stop codons and remained in frame with V and J, and all other rearrangements were classified as non-productive. Following IMGT convention, CDR3 was defined as the stretch from the second conserved V-encoded cysteine up to the conserved J-encoded phenylalanine. Sequences without an unambiguous match to a single V gene segment were excluded from the earlier analysis of 450 to 650 of the donors. In an earlier analysis of a few hundred of the donors, a V segment was called functional when productive rearrangements were above 56.7%, and segregating when the standard deviation between donors exceeded 5%. A statistical classification framework was developed to diagnose cytomegalovirus status using the catalog of TCR beta chain sequences. In a later analysis, V and J genes were assigned by comparing TCR nucleotide sequences against IMGT/GENE-DB human TR gene sequences. The TCRdist pipeline was used in a later analysis to assign CDR3 sequences and most-parsimonious VDJ recombination scenarios. In a later analysis, every TCR beta chain was defined by the combination of its CDR3 amino acid sequence and its V-gene family, and reads without a unique V-gene family were dropped. A later analysis removed over 500 highly shared, low-generation-probability nucleotide sequences to deal with suspected cross-contamination and a sequencing artifact. In a later analysis, a clonal expansion index for each public chain was calculated from normalized within-repertoire ranks of inferred template counts. In a later analysis, generation probabilities were computed with a VDJ recombination model fitted to out-of-frame rearrangements, and the resulting probabilities were checked against IGoR. In a later analysis, TCR-TCR, TCR-HLA and TCR-CMV co-occurrence was scored with hypergeometric tests, and a repertoire-size bias correction was applied to TCR pairs. A later analysis estimated false discovery rates by permuting HLA or CMV assignments 20 times. In a later analysis, co-occurring TCRs were grouped with DBSCAN, and TCRdist sequence similarity was added when clustering was performed within HLA-allele-positive subsets. Repertoires with fewer than 30,000 or more than 120,000 public chains were left out of co-occurrence clustering, as were about five repertoires with anomalous nucleotide sharing. The table comes from immuneACCESS by way of TCRdb, which keeps in-frame sequences with V and J called. Part of the clones is missing from these tables; in studies checked, under half for an unresolved V gene and the rest for unknown reasons. D and trimming were read from the DNA, whereas the V and J calls and clone size are those reported in that table. For this sample the table gives tens of thousands of clones, of which around three quarters were detected only once. Clones ranked in the top ten supply around 5.3% of the sample.

Study-level results and caveats: In a later analysis, most CMV-associated TCR beta chains were found to appear HLA-restricted, with HLA associations seemingly driven largely by CMV exposure. According to a later analysis, TCR association rates differed among HLA loci, with DRB1 alleles showing the most associated TCRs and HLA-C alleles showing the fewest. A later analysis found that HLA-associated TCR beta chains were more clonally expanded and had lower generation probabilities than equally common non-associated chains. A further reported finding was that TCR beta sequences accurately predicted the HLA-A and HLA-B alleles for most subjects in the first cohort. Specific HLA alleles were associated with 16,951 TCR beta sequences at a false discovery rate of 0.05 in a later analysis. A later genetic analysis associated a missense DCLRE1C variant with V-gene and J-gene trimming of TCR beta chains, and an independent cohort replicated the association. A few of the identified cytomegalovirus-associated TCR beta chains were confirmed in vitro to be specific for cytomegalovirus antigens. Because some donors lacked HLA typing at each locus, the association tests relied only on the typed subset. A later analysis reported that several top co-occurrence clusters appeared linked to parvovirus B19, influenza, CMV and Epstein-Barr virus. Across donors, most TCR sequences were observed very rarely, whereas some public TCRs were present in many individuals. Assigning TCR associations to individual alleles was difficult when HLA alleles, especially DR and DQ, strongly co-occurred. In an earlier analysis of approximately 590 of the donors, most TCR beta V segments were observed in productive rearrangements about 90% or about 30% of the time, broadly matching IMGT annotations. Roughly uniform sequencing depth across donors was assumed in presence/absence analyses, although this assumption may not hold. In the study, around 150 TCR beta chains were listed as associated with cytomegalovirus. A later genetic analysis reported fewer N-insertions in productive TCRs among donors in an Asian-associated ancestry cluster than the roughly 620-donor mean. Because counts were too low, more than 15 rarely observed V segments, including chromosome 9 orphons, were excluded from the earlier analysis of around 640 of the donors. Linkage disequilibrium might explain the correlated functional status among segregating V segments, but an unknown experimental factor could not be ruled out. The only immune exposure information available for the cohort was CMV serostatus. This cohort had only TCR beta chains sequenced, and the lack of alpha or paired-chain data limited which features could be detected. Cytomegalovirus status was reported to be diagnosed by the classifier with high specificity and sensitivity in both the original and validation cohorts. Some IMGT-functional V segments, including TRBV6-2 and TRBV6-3, could not be distinguished by the 87-base-pair reads and were therefore excluded. The authors suggested that the approach could potentially be generalized to other disease states and immunological phenotypes. The sequencing pipeline was judged likely to have produced a cluster of highly shared sequence variants as a technical artifact.

The sequencing sample was made of PBMCs. This TCR derives from a man aged 30 to 45 in good health and CMV-seropositive. The chain was built from TRBV5-1 and TRBJ2-1; 8 nucleotides in the junction match TRBD2. The sequence in DNA is TGCGCCAGCAGCTTAACTAGCGGCCCTTACAATGAGCAGTTCTTC. This sequence encodes CASSLTSGPYNEQFF.